This entry is about one TCR beta chain. Its target is unknown. Each subset's genomic DNA was split evenly across several immunoSEQ plates. Sequenced by immunoSEQ multiplex PCR; TCRdb stores in-frame clones only, minus some. Of roughly 2.4 million clones in the sample, approximately 96% were seen once. These data are taken from a study of shared clonotypes between healthy human individuals. General study results and limits: Among donors, sharing of clonotypes was expected to be affected by sequencing depth. Rarefaction gave evidence that sorted-subset sequencing remained incomplete despite large depth. The naive CD4 repertoires of a handful of donors were compared, and around 4.7% of clonotypes were shared.

The clonotype originates from a man between 18 and 29 years old in good health. The material sequenced was naive CD4+ T cells sorted from blood. The subset here: CD45RA+ positively selected.

The CDR3 DNA follows: TGTGCCAGCAGTGTAATGGCCGGGCATGGCTACACCTTC. It specifies CASSVMAGHGYTF. The chain has TRBV25-1 and TRBJ1-2; D remains ambiguous. There are 13 residues in the CDR3. The V end was cut by 4 bases, the J end by 6 bases, with 12 bases between. CDR1 is MGHDK and CDR2 is SYGVNS in the germline V gene.